Following are 17 T cell receptor beta chains from one sample sequenced in a study of blood T cell repertoires in COVID-19. TCRdb's table, derived via immunoSEQ multiplex PCR, lists solely in-frame clones and lacks some. The table includes roughly 150,000 clones, under 90% detected once. The material sequenced was peripheral blood. The receptors here all came from a man in his sixties with acute or convalescent COVID-19.

The chain recombines TRBV19 with TRBJ2-2, with no clear D. Germline loops: CDR1 LNHDA, CDR2 SQIVND (reference sequence). CDR3 length: 14 residues. V lost 0 bases and J 5 bases, leaving 7 bases between the germline ends. The CDR3 protein is CASSIDGRTGELFF. CDR3 coding DNA: TGTGCCAGTAGTATAGACGGCAGGACCGGGGAGCTGTTTTTT.

The V and J genes are TRBV7-9 and TRBJ2-6; 7 positions match TRBD1. V dropped 6 bases and J dropped 0; count of bases not matched to a gene: 14. The CDR3 runs to 19 residues. Per the germline V gene, CDR1 is SEHNR and CDR2 is FQNEAQ (reference sequence). CDR3 sequence reads: CASRASPGTAVSGANVLTF. As DNA, the CDR3 is TGTGCCAGCAGAGCCTCCCCGGGGACAGCGGTCTCTGGGGCCAACGTCCTGACTTTC.

This clone is a singleton in its sample. The gene calls are TRBV5-4 and TRBJ2-2; 7 positions agree with TRBD2. Germline V lookup: CDR1 SGHNT, CDR2 YYREEE (reference sequence). The V gene end was trimmed by 0 bases and the J gene end by 4 bases; junction bases not matched to a gene: 3. The CDR3 has 15 amino acids. The CDR3 coding sequence is TGTGCCAGCAGCTTGGCTCTAGCGGCCACCGGGGAGCTGTTTTTT. The encoded protein is CASSLALAATGELFF. Based on the CDR3 plus reference TRBV5-4 and TRBJ2-2, the full variable domain is ETGVTQSPTHLIKTRGQQVTLRCSSQSGHNTVSWYQQALGQGPQFIFQYYREEENGRGNFPPRFSGLQFPNYSSELNVNALELDDSALYLCASSLALAATGELFFGEGSRLTVL.

The chain combines TRBV28 with TRBJ1-1, with D possibly TRBD1 on 6 matching bases. From germline, CDR1 is MDHEN and CDR2 SYDVKM. V lost 3 bases and J 1 base, leaving 15 bases between the germline ends. CDR3 length equals 16 residues. The CDR3 protein is CASSFTPRRGNTEAFF. CDR3 DNA: TGTGCCAGCAGTTTTACCCCCCGCAGGGGGAACACTGAAGCTTTCTTT. The complete variable domain, with remaining parts taken from reference TRBV28 and TRBJ1-1, reads DVKVTQSSRYLVKRTGEKVFLECVQDMDHENMFWYRQDPGLGLRLIYFSYDVKMKEKGDIPEGYSVSREKKERFSLILESASTNQTSMYLCASSFTPRRGNTEAFFGQGTRLTVV.

This clone was detected only a few times. The rearrangement links TRBV7-2 to TRBJ1-2; weak D call: TRBD1 (5 bases). Germline V gives CDR1 SGHTA, CDR2 FQGNSA. This CDR3 region has 12 residues. V lost 2 bases to trimming and J lost 6 bases, with 7 bases between them. The CDR3 coding sequence is TGTGCCAGCAGCTTAATGGGGCATGGCTACACCTTC. Its protein is CASSLMGHGYTF.

V and J are TRBV4-2 and TRBJ1-5, with D possibly matching TRBD1 (5 bases). V shed 1 base and J shed 9 bases, with 13 bases lying between them. The CDR3 spans 14 residues. The germline V gene has CDR1 LGHNA and CDR2 YNFKEQ. The DNA of the CDR3 is TGTGCCAGCAGCCAAGCCCCGGGGGGTGTGCCCCAGCATTTT. Amino acids: CASSQAPGGVPQHF.

The rearrangement joins TRBV5-4 to TRBJ2-7; 7 positions match TRBD2. The germline CDR1 and CDR2 sequences are SGHNT and YYREEE (reference sequence). The CDR3 extends over 12 amino acids. Trimming at V came to 2 bases and at J to 5 bases, leaving 1 base not matched to a gene. The CDR3 is CASSFRGDEQYF. CDR3 nucleotide sequence: TGTGCCAGCAGCTTTCGGGGGGACGAGCAGTACTTC.

Only one count was recorded for this clone. The chain couples TRBV29-1 to TRBJ2-7; 8 nucleotides agree with TRBD1. Germline V gene sequence: CDR1 SQVTM, CDR2 ANQGSEA. The CDR3 covers 17 residues. The J segment lost 3 bases and the V segment lost 5 bases, leaving 18 bases of the junction unmatched. CDR3 amino acids: CSVPVVQGAQALYEQYF. The CDR3 region has the DNA TGCAGCGTTCCCGTTGTCCAGGGGGCGCAGGCCCTCTACGAGCAGTACTTC.

This chain links TRBV9 with TRBJ1-1; D not certain. Per the germline V gene, CDR1 is SGDLS and CDR2 is YYNGEE. This CDR3 is built from 14 residues. Trimming took off 0 bases at V and 5 bases at J, with 11 bases between the two ends. The CDR3 sequence: CASSVGEVGTEAFF. DNA for the CDR3: TGTGCCAGCAGCGTAGGAGAGGTTGGGACTGAAGCTTTCTTT.

This clone was counted a single time. The chain uses TRBV30 and TRBJ2-1; 7 bases fit TRBD2. The CDR3 is 14 residues long. The germline gives CDR1 GTSNPN, CDR2 SVGIG (reference sequence). V was pared by 3 bases and J by 0 bases, with 2 bases of the junction left unmatched. Written as DNA, the CDR3 is TGTGCCTGGAGCACTAGCGACTCCTACAATGAGCAGTTCTTC. It is translated as CAWSTSDSYNEQFF. The whole variable domain, remainder taken from reference TRBV30 and TRBJ2-1, is SQTIHQWPATLVQPVGSPLSLECTVEGTSNPNLYWYRQAAGRGLQLLFYSVGIGQISSEVPQNLSASRPQDRQFILSSKKLLLSDSGFYLCAWSTSDSYNEQFFGPGTRLTVL.

The chain employs TRBV6-2 or TRBV6-3 and TRBJ2-7; the D gene is possibly TRBD2 (5 bases). Germline values: CDR1 MNHEY, CDR2 SVGEGT. V shed 4 bases and J shed 3 bases, with 10 bases lying between them. This CDR3 is 13 amino acids long. CDR3 DNA: TGTGCCAGCAGTTGGACTCCCAACTACGAGCAGTACTTC. Encoded protein: CASSWTPNYEQYF.

This clone turned up a few times. This chain links TRBV24-1 with TRBJ2-2; the D is unclear. The length of the CDR3 is 14 residues. Trimming removed 9 bases at V and 3 bases at J, with 13 bases between. Germline values: CDR1 KGHDR, CDR2 SFDVKD. CDR3 sequence reads: CATQSNQDTGELFF. The DNA for the CDR3 is TGTGCCACCCAGTCGAATCAGGACACCGGGGAGCTGTTTTTT.

The rearrangement uses TRBV27 and TRBJ2-1; tentatively, D is TRBD1 (6 bases). The germline V and J ends were trimmed by 4 bases and 7 bases, with 23 bases remaining between them. Germline lookup yields CDR1 MNHEY and CDR2 SMNVEV (reference sequence). The CDR3 is 17 amino acids. CDR3 protein: CASSSGLSAGAMNEQFF. In DNA, the CDR3 is TGTGCCAGCAGTTCCGGGTTATCCGCAGGGGCTATGAATGAGCAGTTCTTC.

The chain combines TRBV5-1 with TRBJ2-1, with 8 bases that match TRBD2. The V gene end was trimmed by 7 bases and the J gene end by 0 bases; junction bases not matched to a gene: 6. The CDR3 loop spans 15 amino acids. Germline CDR1 and CDR2: SGHRS and YFSETQ. The CDR3 DNA reads as TGCGCCAGCCACCCAGGGACTAGCTCCTACAATGAGCAGTTCTTC. Translated, it gives CASHPGTSSYNEQFF.

This chain uses TRBV19 with TRBJ1-2; D remains ambiguous. The CDR3 totals 16 residues. Germline V gene data show CDR1 as LNHDA and CDR2 as SQIVND (reference sequence). Trimming removed 2 bases at V and 0 bases at J, with 13 bases between. This chain's CDR3 is CASSISADGANYGYTF. CDR3 coding DNA: TGTGCCAGTAGTATAAGTGCCGACGGGGCTAACTATGGCTACACCTTC.

The chain uses TRBV18 and TRBJ2-5; D not certain. The CDR3 covers 15 residues. Trimming pared 1 base from V and 1 base from J, leaving 10 bases between. Germline assignment: CDR1 KGHSH and CDR2 LQKENI. CDR3 DNA sequence: TGTGCCAGCTCACCACGTTCCACTGGCCAAGAGACCCAGTACTTC. It translates to CASSPRSTGQETQYF.

V and J are TRBV4-3 and TRBJ2-7; TRBD1 agrees at 9 bases. This CDR3 region has 13 residues. Germline-derived CDR1 and CDR2 are LGHNA and YSLEER. The V segment lost 1 base and the J segment 6 bases; nucleotides outside the gene matches: 1. The CDR3 nucleotides read TGCGCCAGCAGCCAAGTGGACAGGGGCGAGCAGTACTTC. Protein sequence: CASSQVDRGEQYF.